This is a list of T cell receptor beta chains from one sample in a study of beta chain features in type 1 diabetes. Some clones are missing from TCRdb's copy, which holds only in-frame ones; the method was immunoSEQ multiplex PCR. Of about 650,000 clones in the sample, roughly 12% were seen once. Sequences were obtained from naive CD4+ T cells from blood. The receptors shown here come from a man aged 30 to 39 with type 1 diabetes. Each CDR3 is given with its conserved first and last residue. The size entry is marked missing in some rows and otherwise reads once, few, many or a size class.

CDR3aa: CASSPIMVEQFF; abundance: .; j_gene: TRBJ2-1; v_gene: TRBV18
CDR3aa: CAISELNHEQYF; abundance: many; j_gene: TRBJ2-7; v_gene: TRBV10-3
CDR3aa: CASSASHGGNSPLHF; abundance: .; j_gene: TRBJ1-6; v_gene: TRBV10-2
CDR3aa: CAISEGGLVDSYEQYF; abundance: .; j_gene: TRBJ2-7; v_gene: TRBV10-3
CDR3aa: CASSSGPPYGYTF; abundance: .; j_gene: TRBJ1-2; v_gene: TRBV5-6
CDR3aa: CASQPAGGYPGTQYF; abundance: .; j_gene: TRBJ2-3; v_gene: TRBV9
CDR3aa: CSVERHLNTEAFF; abundance: .; j_gene: TRBJ1-1; v_gene: TRBV29-1
CDR3aa: CASSSREGRRGEQFF; abundance: .; j_gene: TRBJ2-1; v_gene: TRBV7-2
CDR3aa: CASSVATGAFNEQFF; abundance: few; j_gene: TRBJ2-1; v_gene: TRBV9
CDR3aa: CASSHTDRGLTRSYEQYF; abundance: .; j_gene: TRBJ2-7; v_gene: TRBV14
CDR3aa: CASATGDNTYNEQFF; abundance: .; j_gene: TRBJ2-1; v_gene: TRBV12-5
CDR3aa: CASSPPGSSYNEQFF; abundance: few; j_gene: TRBJ2-1; v_gene: TRBV7-9
CDR3aa: CASSPRGEAGELFF; abundance: .; j_gene: TRBJ2-2; v_gene: TRBV7-3
CDR3aa: CASSLSTRTTQETQYF; abundance: .; j_gene: TRBJ2-5; v_gene: TRBV7-9
CDR3aa: CASSLGSGTGELFF; abundance: few; j_gene: TRBJ2-2; v_gene: TRBV7-2
CDR3aa: CASSFSGALAQQYF; abundance: .; j_gene: TRBJ2-7; v_gene: TRBV28
CDR3aa: CASSYSIAGGAYGYTF; abundance: .; j_gene: TRBJ1-2; v_gene: TRBV6-6
CDR3aa: CASSLRSGTDTQYF; abundance: .; j_gene: TRBJ2-3; v_gene: TRBV5-1
CDR3aa: CASSVGVGAGANVLTF; abundance: few; j_gene: TRBJ2-6; v_gene: TRBV9
CDR3aa: CASSPDTGGGDQPQHF; abundance: .; j_gene: TRBJ1-5; v_gene: TRBV18
CDR3aa: CASSSISTEAFF; abundance: .; j_gene: TRBJ1-1; v_gene: TRBV5-8
CDR3aa: CASSLGQGLGYTF; abundance: .; j_gene: TRBJ1-2; v_gene: TRBV7-9
CDR3aa: CASSLSTGDNSPLHF; abundance: once; j_gene: TRBJ1-6; v_gene: TRBV7-2
CDR3aa: CASSYDRTYEQYF; abundance: few; j_gene: TRBJ2-7; v_gene: TRBV6-5
CDR3aa: CASSQIAGANIQYF; abundance: .; j_gene: TRBJ2-4; v_gene: TRBV4-3
CDR3aa: CASENRVFTGELFF; abundance: .; j_gene: TRBJ2-2; v_gene: TRBV2
CDR3aa: CWGRTNSPLHF; abundance: .; j_gene: TRBJ1-6; v_gene: TRBV11-2
CDR3aa: CAIRGPSSGAYEQYF; abundance: few; j_gene: TRBJ2-7; v_gene: TRBV10-3
CDR3aa: CARTLGAGGSYNEQFF; abundance: few; j_gene: TRBJ2-1; v_gene: TRBV2
CDR3aa: CASSRDRVGGYTF; abundance: .; j_gene: TRBJ1-2; v_gene: TRBV9
CDR3aa: CASSFWQRDTGELFF; abundance: few; j_gene: TRBJ2-2; v_gene: TRBV28
CDR3aa: CASSLVAGRNNSPLHF; abundance: few; j_gene: TRBJ1-6; v_gene: TRBV7-2
CDR3aa: CASSQGGLAPNEQFF; abundance: few; j_gene: TRBJ2-1; v_gene: TRBV4-2
CDR3aa: CASSKARDTSYEQYF; abundance: .; j_gene: TRBJ2-7; v_gene: TRBV21-1
CDR3aa: CAAGQVNTGELFF; abundance: .; j_gene: TRBJ2-2; v_gene: TRBV6-1
CDR3aa: CASSLRRQGATGANVLTF; abundance: .; j_gene: TRBJ2-6; v_gene: TRBV7-6
CDR3aa: CASSHGPAATGELFF; abundance: .; j_gene: TRBJ2-2; v_gene: TRBV11-1
CDR3aa: CASSLTPPGLAGQETQYF; abundance: .; j_gene: TRBJ2-5; v_gene: TRBV27
CDR3aa: CASSVGGGGTEAFF; abundance: few; j_gene: TRBJ1-1; v_gene: TRBV9
CDR3aa: CASSETGSSFTF; abundance: .; j_gene: TRBJ1-2; v_gene: TRBV28
CDR3aa: CASSQLQTPYEQYF; abundance: .; j_gene: TRBJ2-7; v_gene: TRBV4-3
CDR3aa: CASRLRTSGRPSEFF; abundance: .; j_gene: TRBJ2-1; v_gene: TRBV6-5
CDR3aa: CASRTNSGRTYEQYF; abundance: few; j_gene: TRBJ2-7; v_gene: TRBV28
CDR3aa: CAGGTGAASNQPQHF; abundance: few; j_gene: TRBJ1-5; v_gene: TRBV6-6
CDR3aa: CASSRRQGDGYTF; abundance: .; j_gene: TRBJ1-2; v_gene: TRBV7-2
CDR3aa: CASSLGGAPNEQFF; abundance: few; j_gene: TRBJ2-1; v_gene: TRBV7-9
CDR3aa: CSVDSALEGKLFF; abundance: .; j_gene: TRBJ1-4; v_gene: TRBV29-1
CDR3aa: CASSTSNSNTGELFF; abundance: .; j_gene: TRBJ2-2; v_gene: TRBV7-9
CDR3aa: CASSALDSYNEKLFF; abundance: few; j_gene: TRBJ1-4; v_gene: TRBV9
CDR3aa: CASRQDTLGIYEQYF; abundance: few; j_gene: TRBJ2-7; v_gene: TRBV7-2
CDR3aa: CASSEPRDPQQGTQYF; abundance: .; j_gene: TRBJ2-5; v_gene: TRBV6-1
CDR3aa: CASRADRTGLNIYF; abundance: few; j_gene: TRBJ1-3; v_gene: TRBV2
CDR3aa: CASSISTDTQYF; abundance: few; j_gene: TRBJ2-3; v_gene: TRBV11-2
CDR3aa: CASSQFNNQPQHF; abundance: few; j_gene: TRBJ1-5; v_gene: TRBV14
CDR3aa: CASSGGRGLTDTQYF; abundance: .; j_gene: TRBJ2-3; v_gene: TRBV27